Ten or more counts support the clone carrying this TCR beta chain. The antigen remains unidentified. This CDR3 comprises 13 residues. Trimming removed 7 bases from V and 2 bases from J, with 15 bases in between. CDR1 and CDR2 (germline): SQVTM, ANQGSEA. Amplification of TCR beta CDR3 regions used RNA transcripts. HTBI-primed first-round RT-PCR preceded second-round multiplex PCR. TCRdb analysed the multiplex PCR reads with MiXCR anew, one entry per CDR3 protein. The data contain 150,000 or so distinct CDR3 sequences, over 35% of them singletons. These data come from a study of Graves' ophthalmopathy and Graves' hyperthyroidism. Study findings and constraints: Most thyroid clonotypes expanded beyond 0.001 frequency were also found in blood. Researchers report that a 13-signature model separated ophthalmopathy from stable hyperthyroidism, posting less than 90% sensitivity and less than 82% specificity. The model's ophthalmopathy progression predictions had 55% to 71% sensitivity and over 72% specificity.

The TCR originated in a woman between 35 and 50 years old with Graves' ophthalmopathy. The V gene is TRBV29-1, the J gene TRBJ2-7; perhaps TRBD2 as D (6 bases). The sequenced sample consisted of peripheral blood. The CDR3 nucleotides are TGCAGCGCCTCTGAGGGCGGGACCTACGAGCAGTACTTC. This translates into CSASEGGTYEQYF.